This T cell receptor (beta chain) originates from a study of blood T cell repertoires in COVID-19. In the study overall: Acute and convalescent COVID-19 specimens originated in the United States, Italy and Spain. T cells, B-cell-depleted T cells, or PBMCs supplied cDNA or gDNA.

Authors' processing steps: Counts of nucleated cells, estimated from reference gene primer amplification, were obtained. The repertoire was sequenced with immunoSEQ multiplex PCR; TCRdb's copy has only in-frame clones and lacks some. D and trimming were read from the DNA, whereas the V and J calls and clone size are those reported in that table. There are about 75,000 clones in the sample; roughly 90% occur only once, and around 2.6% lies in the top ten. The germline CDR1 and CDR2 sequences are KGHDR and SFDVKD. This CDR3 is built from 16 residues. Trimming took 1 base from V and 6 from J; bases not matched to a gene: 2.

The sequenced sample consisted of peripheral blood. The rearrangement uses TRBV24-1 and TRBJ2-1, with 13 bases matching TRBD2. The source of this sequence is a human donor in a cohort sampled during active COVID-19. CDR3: CATSDLTSGRGNEQFF. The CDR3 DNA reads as TGTGCCACCAGTGATTTAACTAGCGGGAGGGGCAATGAGCAGTTCTTC.